Shown below are 20 T cell receptor beta chains from a single sample sequenced in a study of CD8 T cells in Susac syndrome. With random hexamers, reverse transcription was performed on about 0.45 to 1 ug of RNA. TCRdb redid the calling of the immunoSEQ multiplex PCR reads with MiXCR, one entry per CDR3 protein. The table records some 150,000 distinct CDR3 sequences, 85% to 95% of them present only once. Specimen: CD4+ T cells from PBMCs. These receptors were collected from a human donor with Susac syndrome.

The J gene is TRBJ1-6, the V gene TRBV12-3 or TRBV12-4; TRBD1 is a possible D gene (6 bases). Trimming left V 10 bases short and J 10 bases short, with 17 bases between. The CDR3 is 13 amino acids. The CDR3 sequence is CATRGGRGSPLHF. CDR3 nucleotide sequence: TGTGCCACCCGGGGGGGGCGCGGATCACCCCTCCACTTT.

V and J are TRBV27 and TRBJ2-7, with D uncertain. This CDR3 is 14 amino acids long. Trimming stripped 2 bases from V and 2 bases from J, with 10 bases between. Germline V gene sequence: CDR1 MNHEY, CDR2 SMNVEV (reference sequence). The CDR3 loop reads CASSLNLGPYEQYF. DNA of the CDR3: TGTGCCAGCAGTTTAAACCTTGGGCCCTACGAGCAGTACTTC.

The J gene is TRBJ2-3, the V gene TRBV3-1; D is uncertain. The germline V and J ends were trimmed by 4 bases and 8 bases, with 16 bases remaining between them. In germline, CDR1 is LGHDT, CDR2 YNNKEL (reference sequence). The CDR3 is made up of 14 amino acids. DNA of the CDR3: TGTGCCAGCAGCCCCACAGTGGCACAAGGTACGCAGTATTTT. Its protein is CASSPTVAQGTQYF.

The CDR3 is CSVSPGPQGTEAFF. The DNA for the CDR3 is TGCAGCGTTTCCCCGGGACCTCAGGGCACTGAAGCTTTCTTT. The rearrangement uses TRBV29-1 and TRBJ1-1, with D possibly being TRBD1 (5 bases). Germline loops: CDR1 SQVTM, CDR2 ANQGSEA. The V end lost 5 bases, the J end lost 4 bases, and 17 bases lay between the germline ends. This CDR3 has 14 residues.

The rearrangement joins TRBV19 to TRBJ2-1; 13 bases fit TRBD2. The CDR3 sequence is 15 residues long. The V segment lost 4 bases and the J segment 10 bases; nucleotides outside the gene matches: 7. The V gene's germline CDR1 is LNHDA and CDR2 SQIVND (reference sequence). In DNA form, the CDR3 reads TGTGCCAGTAGTAGCAGGACTAGCGGGGGAGGGGAGCAGTTCTTC. This codes for CASSSRTSGGGEQFF.

This clonotype has only a few counts. The V and J genes are TRBV11-2 and TRBJ2-1, with D perhaps being TRBD1 or TRBD2 (5 bases each). CDR1 and CDR2 (germline): SGHAT, FQNNGV. Trimming pared 3 bases from V and 6 bases from J, leaving 9 bases between. The CDR3 is 13 residues long. This CDR3 is CASSLGPRNEQFF. CDR3 in DNA: TGTGCCAGCAGCTTGGGACCACGCAATGAGCAGTTCTTC.

Comments on this clonotype: One end of the junction fails to match germline, which may point to a read error. The chain couples TRBV3-1 to TRBJ2-1, with D perhaps TRBD1 (10 bases). This CDR3 is 14 amino acids long. Germline assignment: CDR1 LGHDT and CDR2 YNNKEL (reference sequence). CDR3 residues: CASSPGTGELAGAF. DNA for the CDR3: TGTGCCAGCAGCCCCGGGACAGGGGAGTTAGCGGGGGCCTTC.

This clonotype was recorded once. The V call is TRBV20-1, the J call TRBJ2-2; perhaps TRBD2 as D (6 bases). Deletions cut 5 bases from V and 0 bases from J, with 19 bases between. Germline V gene sequence: CDR1 DFQATT, CDR2 SNEGSKA (reference sequence). The CDR3 contains 17 residues. CDR3 region: CSARDLAKSPNTGELFF. CDR3 bases: TGCAGTGCTCGGGACTTAGCGAAGTCTCCGAACACCGGGGAGCTGTTTTTT.

The genes are TRBV2 and TRBJ2-2, with D maybe TRBD2 (5 bases). This CDR3 contains 14 residues. Germline-derived CDR1 and CDR2 are SNHLY and FYNNEI. Trimming left V 10 bases short and J 1 base short, with 13 bases between. CDR3 bases: TGTGCCACCTCCGCCGGGATGAACACCGGGGAGCTGTTTTTT. Translating it yields CATSAGMNTGELFF.

The gene calls are TRBV6-6 and TRBJ2-2; 9 bases map to TRBD1. CDR1 MNHNY and CDR2 SVGAGI come from the germline V gene (reference sequence). V shed 5 bases, J shed 5 bases, and the junction held 3 bases outside the gene matches. This CDR3 has 14 residues. The CDR3 loop is CASSDRGETGELFF. In DNA, the CDR3 is TGTGCCAGCAGTGACAGGGGGGAGACCGGGGAGCTGTTTTTT.

This clonotype was seen only once. This sequence joins TRBV9 and TRBJ1-2, with 8 bases that match TRBD1. V trimming: 0 bases; J trimming: 8 bases; junction bases outside the gene matches: 15. Germline-derived CDR1 and CDR2 are SGDLS and YYNGEE. There are 17 residues in the CDR3. CDR3 region: CASSVGHAGQGGEGYTF. DNA of the CDR3: TGTGCCAGCAGCGTAGGGCACGCAGGACAGGGCGGAGAGGGCTACACCTTC.

As concerns this clonotype: An end of the junction does not agree with germline; a read error may underlie this. This rearrangement joins TRBV29-1 to TRBJ2-1; D not certain. The CDR3 consists of 13 residues. Germline V gene lookup returns CDR1 SQVTM and CDR2 ANQGSEA. CDR3 nucleotides: TGCAGCCTTGACCAGAAAGGTTACAATGAGCAGTTCTTC. Its translation: CSLDQKGYNEQFF.

The chain carries TRBV13 and TRBJ1-6; a possible D gene is TRBD1 (5 bases). There are 14 residues in the CDR3. V was trimmed by 6 bases and J by 7 bases, leaving 13 bases between them. CDR1 and CDR2 from the germline V gene are PRHDT and FYEKMQ (reference sequence). CDR3 in DNA: TGTGCCAGCAGGGAGGGACCGACGAATTCACCCCTCCACTTT. Translating it yields CASREGPTNSPLHF.

The genes are TRBV9 and TRBJ1-3, with 9 bases lining up with TRBD1. Germline V gives CDR1 SGDLS, CDR2 YYNGEE. The V segment lost 5 bases and the J segment 7 bases; nucleotides outside the gene matches: 13. CDR3 length: 16 amino acids. For the CDR3, the DNA is TGTGCCAGCAGTGGATCAGGGACAGGGAATCGGAACACCATATATTTT. Amino acids: CASSGSGTGNRNTIYF.

V gene TRBV3-1 combines with J gene TRBJ2-7; tentative D call: TRBD1 (5 bases). Germline V CDR1 and CDR2: LGHDT, YNNKEL (reference sequence). Trimming pared 4 bases from V and 6 bases from J, leaving 13 bases between. The CDR3 is 13 residues long. CDR3 amino acids: CASSPRTQGEQYF. The DNA of the CDR3 is TGTGCCAGCAGCCCAAGAACTCAGGGCGAGCAGTACTTC.

CDR3 coding DNA: TGTGCCAGCAGCCAAGGATCGACGGCCCCGGGGGAGCAGTACTTC. Translated, it gives CASSQGSTAPGEQYF. This chain connects TRBV3-1 to TRBJ2-7, with a tentative D call TRBD2 (5 bases). Germline values: CDR1 LGHDT, CDR2 YNNKEL (reference sequence). V shed 1 base and J shed 7 bases, with 17 bases lying between them. The CDR3 runs 15 residues.

In this sample, this clonotype turned up once. The J gene is TRBJ2-4, the V gene TRBV5-4; TRBD1 aligns across 10 bases. The length of the CDR3 is 16 residues. V shed 3 bases, J shed 3 bases, and the junction held 6 bases outside the gene matches. The germline V gene has CDR1 SGHNT and CDR2 YYREEE (reference sequence). CDR3: CASSSRDRGFKNIQYF. CDR3 in DNA: TGTGCCAGCAGCTCAAGGGACAGGGGCTTCAAAAACATTCAGTACTTC.

This chain links TRBV6-5 with TRBJ1-2; D gene unclear. The V end lost 6 bases, the J end lost 4 bases, and 12 bases lay between the germline ends. CDR1 and CDR2 from the germline V gene are MNHEY and SVGAGI. CDR3 size: 13 residues. CDR3 nucleotides: TGTGCCAGCAGCCAGCCGCCTAGCTATGGCTACACCTTC. It is translated as CASSQPPSYGYTF.

The chain recombines TRBV5-4 with TRBJ2-2; maybe TRBD1 (5 bases). Trimming stripped 4 bases from V and 0 bases from J, with 7 bases between. Germline V CDR1 and CDR2: SGHNT, YYREEE (reference sequence). The CDR3 is 14 residues long. CDR3: CASSDRANTGELFF. In nucleotides, the CDR3 is TGTGCCAGCAGCGACAGAGCGAACACCGGGGAGCTGTTTTTT.

The chain carries TRBV6-5 and TRBJ2-7; D possibly corresponds to TRBD2 (5 bases). The germline V gene encodes CDR1 MNHEY and CDR2 SVGAGI. This CDR3 has 17 amino acids. Trimming removed 0 bases from V and 2 bases from J, with 17 bases in between. The CDR3 DNA sequence: TGTGCCAGCAGTTACTCGCAGGCCAGGACTTCGCCCTACGAGCAGTACTTC. This encodes CASSYSQARTSPYEQYF.